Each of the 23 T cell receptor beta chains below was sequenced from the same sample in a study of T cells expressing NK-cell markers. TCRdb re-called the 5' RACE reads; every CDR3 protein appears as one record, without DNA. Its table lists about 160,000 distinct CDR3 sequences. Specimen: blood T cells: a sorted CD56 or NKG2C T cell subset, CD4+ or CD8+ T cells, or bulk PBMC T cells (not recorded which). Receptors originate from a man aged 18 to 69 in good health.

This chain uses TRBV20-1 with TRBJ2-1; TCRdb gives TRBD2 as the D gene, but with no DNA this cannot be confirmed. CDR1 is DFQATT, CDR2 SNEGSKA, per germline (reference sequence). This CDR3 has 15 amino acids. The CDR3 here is CSAGTGTENYNEQFF.

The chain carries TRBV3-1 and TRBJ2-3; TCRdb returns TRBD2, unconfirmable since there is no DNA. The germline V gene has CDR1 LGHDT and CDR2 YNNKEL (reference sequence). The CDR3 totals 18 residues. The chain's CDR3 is CASSQRLRLAGPTDTQYF.

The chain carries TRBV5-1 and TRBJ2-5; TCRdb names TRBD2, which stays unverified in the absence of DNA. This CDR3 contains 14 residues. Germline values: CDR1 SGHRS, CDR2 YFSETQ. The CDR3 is CASRPGGAGETQYF. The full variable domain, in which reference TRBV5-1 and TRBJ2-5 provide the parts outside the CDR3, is KAGVTQTPRYLIKTRGQQVTLSCSPISGHRSVSWYQQTPGQGLQFLFEYFSETQRNKGNFPGRFSGRQFSNSRSEMNVSTLELGDSALYLCASRPGGAGETQYFGPGTRLLVL.

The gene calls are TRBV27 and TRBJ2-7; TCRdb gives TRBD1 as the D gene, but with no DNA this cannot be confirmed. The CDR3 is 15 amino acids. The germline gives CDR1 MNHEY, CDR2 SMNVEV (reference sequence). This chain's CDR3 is CASSMDREGADEQYF.

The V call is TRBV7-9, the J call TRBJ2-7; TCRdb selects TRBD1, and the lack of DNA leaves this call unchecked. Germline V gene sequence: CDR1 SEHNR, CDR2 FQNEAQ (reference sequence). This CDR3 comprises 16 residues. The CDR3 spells CASSYTVDRGPYEQYF.

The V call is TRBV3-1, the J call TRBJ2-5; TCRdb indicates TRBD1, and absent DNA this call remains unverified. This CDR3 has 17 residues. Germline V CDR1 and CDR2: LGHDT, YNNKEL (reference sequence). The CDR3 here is CASSRPRGSTYQETQYF.

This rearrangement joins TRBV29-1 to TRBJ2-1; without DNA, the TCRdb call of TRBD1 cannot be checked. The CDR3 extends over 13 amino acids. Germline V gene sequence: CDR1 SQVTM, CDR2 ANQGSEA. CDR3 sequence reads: CSVERQGVYEQFF.

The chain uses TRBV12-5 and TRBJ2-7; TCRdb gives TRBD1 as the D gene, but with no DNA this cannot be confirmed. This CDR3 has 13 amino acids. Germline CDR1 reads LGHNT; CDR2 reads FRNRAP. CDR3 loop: CASGWGDGYEQYF.

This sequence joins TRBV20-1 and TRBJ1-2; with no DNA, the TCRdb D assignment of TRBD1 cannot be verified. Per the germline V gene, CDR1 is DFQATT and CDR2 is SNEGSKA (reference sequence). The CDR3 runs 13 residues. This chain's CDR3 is CSAPVYRDYGYTF.

The CDR3 reads CASGMWGSGELFF. The chain has TRBV12-3 or TRBV12-4 and TRBJ2-2. This CDR3 has 13 residues.

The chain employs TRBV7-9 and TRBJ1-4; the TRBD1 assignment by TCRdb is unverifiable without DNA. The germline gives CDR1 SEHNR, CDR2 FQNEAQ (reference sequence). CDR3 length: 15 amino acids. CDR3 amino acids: CASSLDRDGNEKLFF.

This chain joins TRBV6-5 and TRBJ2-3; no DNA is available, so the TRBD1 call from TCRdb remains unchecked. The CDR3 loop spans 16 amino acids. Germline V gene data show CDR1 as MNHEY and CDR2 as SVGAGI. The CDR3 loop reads CASSYGTEASTDTQYF.

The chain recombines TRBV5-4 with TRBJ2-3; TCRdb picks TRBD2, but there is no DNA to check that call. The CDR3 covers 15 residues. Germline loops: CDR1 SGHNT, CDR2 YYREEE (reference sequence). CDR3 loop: CASSWSGGAKDTQYF.

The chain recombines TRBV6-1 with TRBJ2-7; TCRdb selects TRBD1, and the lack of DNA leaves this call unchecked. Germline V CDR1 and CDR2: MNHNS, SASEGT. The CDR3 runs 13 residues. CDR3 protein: CASSPIQANEQYF.

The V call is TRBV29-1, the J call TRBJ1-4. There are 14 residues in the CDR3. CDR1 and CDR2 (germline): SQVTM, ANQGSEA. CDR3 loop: CSVEGETTNEKLFF.

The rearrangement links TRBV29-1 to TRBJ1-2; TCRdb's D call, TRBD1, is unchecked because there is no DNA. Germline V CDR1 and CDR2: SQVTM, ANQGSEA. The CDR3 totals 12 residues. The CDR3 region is CSVPGWDRGYTF.

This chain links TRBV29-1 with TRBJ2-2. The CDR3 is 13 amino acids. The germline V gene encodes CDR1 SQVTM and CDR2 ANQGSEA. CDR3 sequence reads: CSVEGSMAGELFF.

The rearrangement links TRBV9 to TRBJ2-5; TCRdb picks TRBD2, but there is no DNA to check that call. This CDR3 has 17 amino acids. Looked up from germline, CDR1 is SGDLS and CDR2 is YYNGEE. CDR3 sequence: CASSVGVGEALYGTQYF.

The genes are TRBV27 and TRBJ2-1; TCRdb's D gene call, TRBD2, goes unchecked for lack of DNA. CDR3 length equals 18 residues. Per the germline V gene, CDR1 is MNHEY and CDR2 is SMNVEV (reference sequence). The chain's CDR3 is CASSLFGGRANNDNEQFF.

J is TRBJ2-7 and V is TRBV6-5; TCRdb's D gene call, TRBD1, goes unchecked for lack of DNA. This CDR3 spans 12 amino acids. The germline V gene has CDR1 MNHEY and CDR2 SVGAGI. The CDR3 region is CASIGHRYEQYF.

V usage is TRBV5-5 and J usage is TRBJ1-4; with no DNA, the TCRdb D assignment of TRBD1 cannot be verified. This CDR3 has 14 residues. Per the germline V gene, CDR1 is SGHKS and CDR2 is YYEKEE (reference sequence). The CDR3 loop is CASSHNRGNEKLFF.

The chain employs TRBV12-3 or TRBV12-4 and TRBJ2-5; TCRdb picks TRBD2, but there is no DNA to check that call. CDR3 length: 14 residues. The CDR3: CASKSGGPQETQYF.

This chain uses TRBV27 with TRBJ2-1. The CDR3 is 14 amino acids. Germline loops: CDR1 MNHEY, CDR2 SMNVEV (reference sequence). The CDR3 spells CASSYRASYNEQFF.